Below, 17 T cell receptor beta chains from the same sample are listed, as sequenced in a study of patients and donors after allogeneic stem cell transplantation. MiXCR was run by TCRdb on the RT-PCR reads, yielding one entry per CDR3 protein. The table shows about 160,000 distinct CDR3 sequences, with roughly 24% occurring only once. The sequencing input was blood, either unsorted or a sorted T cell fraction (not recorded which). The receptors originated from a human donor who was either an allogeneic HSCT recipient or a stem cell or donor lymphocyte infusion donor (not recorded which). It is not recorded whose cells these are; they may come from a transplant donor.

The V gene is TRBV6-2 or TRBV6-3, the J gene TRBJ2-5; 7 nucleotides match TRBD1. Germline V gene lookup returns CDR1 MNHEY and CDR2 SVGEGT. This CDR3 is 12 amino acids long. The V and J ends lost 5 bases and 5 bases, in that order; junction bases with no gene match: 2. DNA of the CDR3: TGTGCCAGCAGTCGACAGGGTGAGACCCAGTACTTC. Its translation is CASSRQGETQYF.

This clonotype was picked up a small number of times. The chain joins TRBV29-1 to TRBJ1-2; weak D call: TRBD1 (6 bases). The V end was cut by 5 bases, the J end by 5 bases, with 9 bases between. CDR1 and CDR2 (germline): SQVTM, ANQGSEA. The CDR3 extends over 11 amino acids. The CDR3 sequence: CSVFQGYGYTF. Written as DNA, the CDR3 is TGCAGCGTTTTTCAGGGGTATGGCTACACCTTC.

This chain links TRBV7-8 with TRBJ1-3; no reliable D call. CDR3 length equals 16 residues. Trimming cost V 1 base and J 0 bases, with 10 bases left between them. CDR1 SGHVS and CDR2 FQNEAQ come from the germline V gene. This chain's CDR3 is CASSLGSWRSGNTIYF. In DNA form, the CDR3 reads TGTGCCAGCAGCTTAGGGAGCTGGCGCTCTGGAAACACCATATATTTT. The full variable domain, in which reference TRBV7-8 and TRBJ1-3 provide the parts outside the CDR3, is GAGVSQSPRYKVAKRGQDVALRCDPISGHVSLFWYQQALGQGPEFLTYFQNEAQLDKSGLPSDRFFAERPEGSVSTLKIQRTQQEDSAVYLCASSLGSWRSGNTIYFGEGSWLTVV.

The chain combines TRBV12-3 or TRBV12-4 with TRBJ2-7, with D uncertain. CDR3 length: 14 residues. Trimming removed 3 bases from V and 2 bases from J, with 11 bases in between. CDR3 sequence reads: CASSFDGGAYEQYF. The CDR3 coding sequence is TGTGCCAGCAGTTTTGATGGCGGAGCCTACGAGCAGTACTTC.

This CDR3 reads CASSEADPKPQHF. The CDR3 DNA sequence: TGTGCCAGCAGCGAAGCCGATCCTAAGCCCCAGCATTTT. The chain has TRBV12-3 or TRBV12-4 and TRBJ1-5; D call uncertain. There are 13 residues in the CDR3. Trimming pared 6 bases from V and 8 bases from J, leaving 14 bases between.

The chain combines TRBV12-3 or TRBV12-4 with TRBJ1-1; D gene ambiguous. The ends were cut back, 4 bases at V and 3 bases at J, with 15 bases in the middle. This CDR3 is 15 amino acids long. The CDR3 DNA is TGTGCCAGCAGTTCCCCTCTGGTGATTGACACTGAAGCTTTCTTT. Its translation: CASSSPLVIDTEAFF.

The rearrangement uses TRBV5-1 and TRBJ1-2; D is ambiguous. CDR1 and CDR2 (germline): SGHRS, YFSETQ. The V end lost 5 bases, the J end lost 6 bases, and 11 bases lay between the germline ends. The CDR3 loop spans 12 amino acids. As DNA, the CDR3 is TGCGCCAGCAGTAAGGGAGAACATGGCTACACCTTC. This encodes CASSKGEHGYTF.

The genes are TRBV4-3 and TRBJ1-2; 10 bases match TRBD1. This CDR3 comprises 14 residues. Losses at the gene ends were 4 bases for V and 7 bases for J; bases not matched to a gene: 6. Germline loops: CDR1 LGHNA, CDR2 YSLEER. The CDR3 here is CASSPGTGVSGYTF. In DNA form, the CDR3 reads TGCGCCAGCAGCCCCGGGACAGGGGTTTCTGGCTACACCTTC.

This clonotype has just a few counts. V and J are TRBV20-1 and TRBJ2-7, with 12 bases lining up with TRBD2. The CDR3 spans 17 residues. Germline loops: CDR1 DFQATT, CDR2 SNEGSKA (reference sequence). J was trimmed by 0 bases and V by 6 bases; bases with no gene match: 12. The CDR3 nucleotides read TGCAGTGCGGAACCGGTACTAGCGGGAGGAAGCTCCTACGAGCAGTACTTC. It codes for CSAEPVLAGGSSYEQYF.

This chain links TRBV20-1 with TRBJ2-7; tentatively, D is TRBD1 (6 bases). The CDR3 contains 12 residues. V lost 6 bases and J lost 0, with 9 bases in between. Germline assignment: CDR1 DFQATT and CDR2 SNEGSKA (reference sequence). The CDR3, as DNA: TGCAGTGCGGGACACCCCTCCTACGAGCAGTACTTC. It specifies CSAGHPSYEQYF.

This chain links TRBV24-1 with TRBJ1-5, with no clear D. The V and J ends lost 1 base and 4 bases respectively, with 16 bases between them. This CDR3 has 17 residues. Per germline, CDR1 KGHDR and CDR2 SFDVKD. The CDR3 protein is CATSDFDRIEENQPQHF. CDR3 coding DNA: TGTGCCACCAGTGATTTTGACCGGATCGAGGAAAATCAGCCCCAGCATTTT.

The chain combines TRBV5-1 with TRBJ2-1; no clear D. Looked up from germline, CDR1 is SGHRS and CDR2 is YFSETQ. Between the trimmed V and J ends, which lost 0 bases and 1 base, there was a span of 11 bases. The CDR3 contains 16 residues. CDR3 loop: CASSLEWPFSYNEQFF. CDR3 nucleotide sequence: TGCGCCAGCAGCTTGGAGTGGCCCTTTTCCTACAATGAGCAGTTCTTC.

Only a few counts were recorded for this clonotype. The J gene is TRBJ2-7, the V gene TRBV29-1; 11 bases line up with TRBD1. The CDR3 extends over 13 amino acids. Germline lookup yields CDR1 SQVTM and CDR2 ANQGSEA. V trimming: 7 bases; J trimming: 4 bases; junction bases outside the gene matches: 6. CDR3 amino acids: CSAKGQGGYEQYF. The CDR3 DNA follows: TGCAGCGCAAAGGGACAGGGGGGATACGAGCAGTACTTC.

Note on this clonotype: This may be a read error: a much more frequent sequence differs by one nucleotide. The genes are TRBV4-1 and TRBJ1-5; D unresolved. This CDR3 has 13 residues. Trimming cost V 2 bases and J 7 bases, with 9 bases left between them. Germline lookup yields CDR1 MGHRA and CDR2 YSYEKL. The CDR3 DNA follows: TGCGCCAGCAGCCAAAACGGGGAACAGCCCCAGCATTTT. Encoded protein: CASSQNGEQPQHF.

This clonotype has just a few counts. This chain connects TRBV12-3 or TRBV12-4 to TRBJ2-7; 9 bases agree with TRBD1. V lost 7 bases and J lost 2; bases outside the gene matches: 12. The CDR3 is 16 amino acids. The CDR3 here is CASNKGQGIEPYEQYF. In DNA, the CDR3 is TGTGCCAGCAATAAGGGACAGGGCATCGAGCCCTACGAGCAGTACTTC.

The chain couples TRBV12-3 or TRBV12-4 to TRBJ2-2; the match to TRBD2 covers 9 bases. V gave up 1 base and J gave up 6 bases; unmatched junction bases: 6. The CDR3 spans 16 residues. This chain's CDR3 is CASSLGVLAGSGELFF. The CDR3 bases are TGTGCCAGCAGTTTAGGGGTGCTAGCGGGATCCGGGGAGCTGTTTTTT.

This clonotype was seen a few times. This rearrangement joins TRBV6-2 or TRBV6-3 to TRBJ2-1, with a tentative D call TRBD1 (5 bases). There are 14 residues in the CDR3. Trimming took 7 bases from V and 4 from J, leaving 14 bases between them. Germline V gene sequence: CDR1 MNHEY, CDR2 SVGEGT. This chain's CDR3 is CASMRLGEYNEQFF. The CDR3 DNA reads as TGTGCCAGCATGCGGCTAGGGGAATACAATGAGCAGTTCTTC.